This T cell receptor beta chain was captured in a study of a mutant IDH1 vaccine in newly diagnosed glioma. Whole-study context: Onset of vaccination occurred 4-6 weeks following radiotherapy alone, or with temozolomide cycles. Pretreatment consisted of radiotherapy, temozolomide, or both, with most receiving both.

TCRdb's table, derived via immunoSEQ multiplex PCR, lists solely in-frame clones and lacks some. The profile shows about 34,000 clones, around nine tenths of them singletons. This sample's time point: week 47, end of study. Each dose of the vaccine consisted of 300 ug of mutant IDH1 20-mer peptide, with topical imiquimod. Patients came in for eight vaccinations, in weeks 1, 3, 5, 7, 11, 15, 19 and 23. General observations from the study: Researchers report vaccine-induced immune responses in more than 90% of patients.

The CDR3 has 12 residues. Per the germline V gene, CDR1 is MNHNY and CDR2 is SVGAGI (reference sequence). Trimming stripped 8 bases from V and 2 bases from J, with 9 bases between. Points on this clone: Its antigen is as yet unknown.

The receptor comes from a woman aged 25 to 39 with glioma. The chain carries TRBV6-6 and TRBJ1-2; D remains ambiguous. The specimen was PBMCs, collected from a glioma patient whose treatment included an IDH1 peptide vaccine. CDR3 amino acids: CASRGENYGYTF. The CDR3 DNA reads TGTGCCAGCCGGGGAGAGAACTATGGCTACACCTTC.